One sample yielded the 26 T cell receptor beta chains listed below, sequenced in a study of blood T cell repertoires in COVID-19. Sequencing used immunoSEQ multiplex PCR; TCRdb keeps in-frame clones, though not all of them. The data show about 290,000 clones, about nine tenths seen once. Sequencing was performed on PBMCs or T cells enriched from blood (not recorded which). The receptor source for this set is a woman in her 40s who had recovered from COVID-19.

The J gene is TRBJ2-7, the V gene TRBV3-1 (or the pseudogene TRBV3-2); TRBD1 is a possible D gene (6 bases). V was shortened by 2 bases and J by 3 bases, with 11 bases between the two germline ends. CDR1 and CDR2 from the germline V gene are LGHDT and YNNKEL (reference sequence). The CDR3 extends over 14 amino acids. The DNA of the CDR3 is TGTGCCAGCAGCCAATGGACAGCGAACTACGAGCAGTACTTC. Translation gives CASSQWTANYEQYF.

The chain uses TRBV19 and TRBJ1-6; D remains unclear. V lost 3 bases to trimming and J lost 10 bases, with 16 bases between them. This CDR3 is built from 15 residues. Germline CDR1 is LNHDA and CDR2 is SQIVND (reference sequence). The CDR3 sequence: CASSMRREGRSPLHF. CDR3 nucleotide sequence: TGTGCCAGTAGTATGCGTCGGGAAGGAAGATCACCCCTCCACTTT.

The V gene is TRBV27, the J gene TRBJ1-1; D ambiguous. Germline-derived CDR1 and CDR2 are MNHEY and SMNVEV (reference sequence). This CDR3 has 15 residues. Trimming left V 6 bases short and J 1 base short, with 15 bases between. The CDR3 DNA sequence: TGTGCCAGCAGCCTCTGGCCCCGGGGGAACACTGAAGCTTTCTTT. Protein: CASSLWPRGNTEAFF.

The CDR3 loop reads CASSLAGLPSGYTF. In DNA form, the CDR3 reads TGCGCCAGCAGCTTGGCAGGCTTGCCAAGCGGCTACACCTTC. This chain joins TRBV5-1 and TRBJ1-2; unclear D gene. Per the germline V gene, CDR1 is SGHRS and CDR2 is YFSETQ. There are 14 residues in the CDR3. The germline V and J ends were trimmed by 0 bases and 8 bases, with 14 bases remaining between them. Drawing the rest from reference TRBV5-1 and TRBJ1-2, the complete variable domain is KAGVTQTPRYLIKTRGQQVTLSCSPISGHRSVSWYQQTPGQGLQFLFEYFSETQRNKGNFPGRFSGRQFSNSRSEMNVSTLELGDSALYLCASSLAGLPSGYTFGSGTRLTVV.

The CDR3: CASSRRLADQINEQFF. In DNA, the CDR3 is TGTGCCAGCAGCCGGAGATTAGCGGACCAAATCAATGAGCAGTTCTTC. The rearrangement uses TRBV11-1 and TRBJ2-1, with D possibly matching TRBD2 (6 bases). Germline V gene data show CDR1 as SGHAT and CDR2 as FQDESV (reference sequence). Trimming removed 5 bases from V and 6 bases from J, with 20 bases in between. There are 16 residues in the CDR3.

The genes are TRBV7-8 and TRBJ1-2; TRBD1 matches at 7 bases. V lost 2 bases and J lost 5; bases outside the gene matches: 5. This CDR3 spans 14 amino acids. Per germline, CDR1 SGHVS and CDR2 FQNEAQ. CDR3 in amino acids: CASSLTQGVYGYTF. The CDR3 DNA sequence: TGTGCCAGCAGCTTAACTCAGGGGGTGTATGGCTACACCTTC.

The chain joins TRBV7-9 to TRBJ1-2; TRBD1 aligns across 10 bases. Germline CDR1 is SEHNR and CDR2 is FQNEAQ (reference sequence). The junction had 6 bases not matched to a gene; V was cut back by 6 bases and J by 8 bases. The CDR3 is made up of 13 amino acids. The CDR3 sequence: CASSPGTGEGYTF. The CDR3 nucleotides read TGTGCCAGCAGTCCGGGGACAGGGGAAGGCTACACCTTC.

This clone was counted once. The CDR3 protein is CASSTGTGNSPLHF. Here the CDR3 DNA reads TGTGCCAGTAGTACCGGGACAGGGAATTCACCCCTCCACTTT. This chain uses TRBV19 with TRBJ1-6, with 9 bases lining up with TRBD1. CDR1 and CDR2 from the germline V gene are LNHDA and SQIVND (reference sequence). The V gene end was trimmed by 4 bases and the J gene end by 7 bases; junction bases not matched to a gene: 2. This CDR3 comprises 14 residues.

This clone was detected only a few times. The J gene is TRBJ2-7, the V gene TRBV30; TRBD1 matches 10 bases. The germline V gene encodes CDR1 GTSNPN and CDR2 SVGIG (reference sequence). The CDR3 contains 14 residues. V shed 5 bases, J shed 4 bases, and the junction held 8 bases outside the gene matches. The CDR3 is CAWHSGTGEYEQYF. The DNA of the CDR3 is TGTGCCTGGCACTCCGGGACAGGGGAGTACGAGCAGTACTTC.

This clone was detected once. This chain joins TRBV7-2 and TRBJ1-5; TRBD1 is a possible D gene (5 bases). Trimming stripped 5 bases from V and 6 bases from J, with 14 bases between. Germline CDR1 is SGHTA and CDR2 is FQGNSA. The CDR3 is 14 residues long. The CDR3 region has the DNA TGTGCCAGCAGCCCTCAGGAGGGACCTCAGCCCCAGCATTTT. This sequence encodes CASSPQEGPQPQHF.

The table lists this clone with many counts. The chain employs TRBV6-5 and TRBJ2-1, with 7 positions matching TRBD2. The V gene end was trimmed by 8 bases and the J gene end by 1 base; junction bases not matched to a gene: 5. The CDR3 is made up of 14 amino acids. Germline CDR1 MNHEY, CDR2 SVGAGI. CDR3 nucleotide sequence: TGTGCCAGCGGGAGGGGAAAATCCTACAATGAGCAGTTCTTC. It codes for CASGRGKSYNEQFF.

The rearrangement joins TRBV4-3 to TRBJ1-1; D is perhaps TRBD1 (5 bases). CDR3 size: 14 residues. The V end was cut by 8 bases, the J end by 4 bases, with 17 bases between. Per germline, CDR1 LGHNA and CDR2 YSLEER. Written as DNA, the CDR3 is TGCGCCAGCCCCCGGGGGGGGTTGGTCACTGAAGCTTTCTTT. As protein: CASPRGGLVTEAFF.

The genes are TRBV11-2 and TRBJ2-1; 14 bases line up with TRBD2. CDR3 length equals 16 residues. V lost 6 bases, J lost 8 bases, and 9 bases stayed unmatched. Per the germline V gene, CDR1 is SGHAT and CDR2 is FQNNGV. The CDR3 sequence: CASRNPGTSGSYEQFF. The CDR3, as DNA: TGTGCCAGCAGAAACCCTGGGACTAGCGGGAGTTATGAGCAGTTCTTC. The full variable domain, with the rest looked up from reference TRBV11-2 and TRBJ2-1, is EAGVAQSPRYKIIEKRQSVAFWCNPISGHATLYWYQQILGQGPKLLIQFQNNGVVDDSQLPKDRFSAERLKGVDSTLKIQPAKLEDSAVYLCASRNPGTSGSYEQFFGPGTRLTVL.

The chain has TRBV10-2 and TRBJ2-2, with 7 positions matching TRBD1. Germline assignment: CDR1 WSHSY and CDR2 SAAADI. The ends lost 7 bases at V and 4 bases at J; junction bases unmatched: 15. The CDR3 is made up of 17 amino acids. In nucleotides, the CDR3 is TGCGCCAGCACCCGGAAGACGACAGGGTCGACCACCGGGGAGCTGTTTTTT. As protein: CASTRKTTGSTTGELFF.

The CDR3 is CASSEAPDRQPQHF. The CDR3 DNA reads TGTGCCAGCAGTGAAGCGCCTGACAGGCAGCCCCAGCATTTT. The V gene is TRBV2, the J gene TRBJ1-5; possibly TRBD1 for D (6 bases). The CDR3 loop spans 14 amino acids. Germline loops: CDR1 SNHLY, CDR2 FYNNEI. With 0 bases removed from V and 7 bases from J, the gap between germline ends came to 10 bases. Supplemented by reference TRBV2 and TRBJ1-5, the full variable domain reads EPEVTQTPSHQVTQMGQEVILRCVPISNHLYFYWYRQILGQKVEFLVSFYNNEISEKSEIFDDQFSVERPDGSNFTLKIRSTKLEDSAMYFCASSEAPDRQPQHFGDGTRLSIL.

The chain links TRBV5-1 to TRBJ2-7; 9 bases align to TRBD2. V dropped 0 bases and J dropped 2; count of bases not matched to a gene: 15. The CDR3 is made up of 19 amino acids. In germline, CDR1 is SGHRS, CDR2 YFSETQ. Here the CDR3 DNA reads TGCGCCAGCAGCTTGGGTCCTCCGAAGCCTAGCGGGACAACCTACGAGCAGTACTTC. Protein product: CASSLGPPKPSGTTYEQYF.

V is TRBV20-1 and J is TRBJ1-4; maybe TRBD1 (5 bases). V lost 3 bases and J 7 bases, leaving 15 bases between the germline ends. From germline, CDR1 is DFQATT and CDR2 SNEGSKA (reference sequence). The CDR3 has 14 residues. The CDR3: CSASTSRGGEKLFF. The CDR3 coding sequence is TGCAGTGCTAGTACGTCGCGGGGGGGTGAAAAACTGTTTTTT.

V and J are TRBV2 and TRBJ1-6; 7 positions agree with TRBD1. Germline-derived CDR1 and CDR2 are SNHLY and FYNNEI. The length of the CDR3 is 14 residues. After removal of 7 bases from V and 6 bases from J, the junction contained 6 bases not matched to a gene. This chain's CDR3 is CASTRDRSNSPLHF. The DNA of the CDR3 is TGTGCCAGCACGCGGGACAGAAGTAATTCACCCCTCCACTTT.

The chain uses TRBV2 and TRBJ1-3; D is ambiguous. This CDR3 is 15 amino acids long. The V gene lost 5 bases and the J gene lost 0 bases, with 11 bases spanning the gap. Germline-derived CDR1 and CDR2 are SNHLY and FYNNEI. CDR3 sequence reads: CASSLTPVSGNTIYF. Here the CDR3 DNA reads TGTGCCAGCAGTTTAACACCCGTCTCTGGAAACACCATATATTTT.

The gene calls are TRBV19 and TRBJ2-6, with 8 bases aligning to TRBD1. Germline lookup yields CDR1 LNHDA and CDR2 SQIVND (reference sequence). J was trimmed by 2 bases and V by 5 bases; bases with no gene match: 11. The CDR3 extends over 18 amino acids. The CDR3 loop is CASSPRTGMVPGANVLTF. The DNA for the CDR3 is TGTGCCAGTAGTCCCCGGACAGGGATGGTCCCTGGGGCCAACGTCCTGACTTTC.

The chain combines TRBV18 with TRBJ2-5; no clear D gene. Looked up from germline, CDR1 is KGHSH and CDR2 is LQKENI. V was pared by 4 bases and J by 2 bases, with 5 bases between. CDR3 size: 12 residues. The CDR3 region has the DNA TGTGCCAGCTCACGTAATCAAGAGACCCAGTACTTC. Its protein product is CASSRNQETQYF.

CDR3 sequence reads: CASSGTGTNTEAFF. Here the CDR3 DNA reads TGTGCCAGCAGCGGAACAGGGACGAACACTGAAGCTTTCTTT. The chain carries TRBV7-3 and TRBJ1-1; a possible D gene is TRBD1 (6 bases). The germline V gene has CDR1 SGHTA and CDR2 FQGTGA. This CDR3 region has 14 residues. V dropped 5 bases and J dropped 1 base, with 11 bases sitting between them.

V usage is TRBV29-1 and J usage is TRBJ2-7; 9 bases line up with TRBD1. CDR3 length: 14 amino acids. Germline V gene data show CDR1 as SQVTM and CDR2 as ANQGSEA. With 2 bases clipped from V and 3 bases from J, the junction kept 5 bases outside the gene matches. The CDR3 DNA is TGCAGCGTTGAATGGGGACAGGGAGGCTACGAGCAGTACTTC. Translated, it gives CSVEWGQGGYEQYF.

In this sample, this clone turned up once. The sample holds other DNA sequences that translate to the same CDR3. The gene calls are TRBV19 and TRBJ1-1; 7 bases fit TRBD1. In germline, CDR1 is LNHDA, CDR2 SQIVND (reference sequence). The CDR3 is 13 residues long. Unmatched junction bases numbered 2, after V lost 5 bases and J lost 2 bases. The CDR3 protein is CASSDRANTEAFF. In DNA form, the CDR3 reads TGTGCCAGTAGTGACAGGGCCAACACTGAAGCTTTCTTT.

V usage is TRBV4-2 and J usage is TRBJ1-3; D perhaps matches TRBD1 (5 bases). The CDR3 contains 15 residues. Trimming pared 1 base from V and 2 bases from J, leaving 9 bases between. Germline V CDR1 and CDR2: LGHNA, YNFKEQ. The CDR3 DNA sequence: TGTGCCAGCAGCCAAGTGGGGCAAACTGGAAACACCATATATTTT. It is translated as CASSQVGQTGNTIYF.

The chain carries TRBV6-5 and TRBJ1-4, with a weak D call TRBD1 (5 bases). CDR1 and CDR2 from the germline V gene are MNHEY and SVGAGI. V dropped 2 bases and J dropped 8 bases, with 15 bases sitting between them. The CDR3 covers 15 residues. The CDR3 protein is CASSYGTREAEKLFF. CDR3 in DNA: TGTGCCAGCAGTTACGGGACGAGGGAGGCAGAAAAACTGTTTTTT.